Listed here are 5 T cell receptor beta chains from one sample, sequenced in a study of OX40 agonist ivuxolimab in advanced cancers. TCRdb's copy holds only in-frame clones and misses some; the assay was immunoSEQ multiplex PCR. The table includes 35,000 to 55,000 clones, over 70% detected once. The material sequenced was CD4+ or CD8+ T cells sorted from blood, taken in a trial of the OX40 agonist ivuxolimab. The receptor source for this set is an adult with an advanced solid tumor such as melanoma, head and neck, liver or kidney cancer.

The chain combines TRBV18 with TRBJ2-2; D is undetermined. Trimming shortened V by 3 bases and J by 4 bases, and 9 bases separated the two germline ends. This CDR3 comprises 14 residues. CDR1 is KGHSH, CDR2 LQKENI, per germline. This chain's CDR3 is CASSPPVSTGELFF. CDR3 DNA: TGTGCCAGCTCACCGCCTGTCTCCACCGGGGAGCTGTTTTTT.

This chain joins TRBV6-5 and TRBJ1-1; a possible D gene is TRBD1 (5 bases). Looked up from germline, CDR1 is MNHEY and CDR2 is SVGAGI. V dropped 0 bases and J dropped 13 bases, with 12 bases sitting between them. This CDR3 is built from 12 residues. The CDR3 DNA reads TGTGCCAGCAGTTACTCCAGGGAATCGGTTTTCTTT. As protein: CASSYSRESVFF.

V usage is TRBV9 and J usage is TRBJ1-1; TRBD1 matches at 9 bases. The germline V gene encodes CDR1 SGDLS and CDR2 YYNGEE. The CDR3 totals 15 residues. The J segment lost 2 bases and the V segment lost 8 bases, leaving 10 bases of the junction unmatched. The CDR3 region has the DNA TGTGCCAGGTTGAATAGGGGACAGGGCAACACTGAAGCTTTCTTT. Encoded protein: CARLNRGQGNTEAFF.

J is TRBJ2-7 and V is TRBV7-9; TRBD1 or TRBD2 may be the D gene (5 bases each). Looked up from germline, CDR1 is SEHNR and CDR2 is FQNEAQ (reference sequence). The CDR3 covers 13 residues. Trimming shortened V by 4 bases and J by 1 base, and 8 bases separated the two germline ends. CDR3 protein: CASSWGSSYEQYF. CDR3 bases: TGTGCCAGCAGCTGGGGGTCTTCCTACGAGCAGTACTTC.

The chain has TRBV10-3 and TRBJ2-5; 11 positions match TRBD2. The J call is doubtful: the DNA matches TRBJ2-7 better. The CDR3 has 14 amino acids. Germline V CDR1 and CDR2: ENHRY, SYGVKD. CDR3 nucleotides: TGTGCCATCAGCGAAACTAGCGGGAGAACCGAGCAGTACTTC. Residues: CAISETSGRTEQYF.